A single sample is the source of the 13 T cell receptor beta chains below, sequenced in a study of T cells in Graves' hyperthyroidism and ophthalmopathy. Amplification yielded TCR beta CDR3 regions, with RNA transcripts as the source. The HTBI primer set was used in a first-round RT-PCR of the TCR CDR3. MiXCR, applied by TCRdb to the multiplex PCR reads, yields one record per CDR3 protein. The sample records about 690,000 distinct CDR3 sequences, 17% being singletons. Sequenced material: blood. Receptors originate from a man between 50 and 59 years old with Graves' hyperthyroidism.

The genes are TRBV5-1 and TRBJ2-5; TRBD2 matches at 13 bases. Germline assignment: CDR1 SGHRS and CDR2 YFSETQ. The CDR3 totals 17 residues. V lost 1 base to trimming and J lost 3 bases; unmatched junction nucleotides: 6. The CDR3 nucleotides read TGCGCCAGCAGCTTGACCGGGACTAGCGGGGCGAAAGAGACCCAGTACTTC. This gives the protein CASSLTGTSGAKETQYF. The variable domain in full, completed from reference TRBV5-1 and TRBJ2-5, reads KAGVTQTPRYLIKTRGQQVTLSCSPISGHRSVSWYQQTPGQGLQFLFEYFSETQRNKGNFPGRFSGRQFSNSRSEMNVSTLELGDSALYLCASSLTGTSGAKETQYFGPGTRLLVL.

J is TRBJ1-5 and V is TRBV7-9; TRBD1 agrees at 9 bases. The CDR3 is 16 residues long. Unmatched junction bases numbered 9, after V lost 6 bases and J lost 3 bases. Germline V gives CDR1 SEHNR, CDR2 FQNEAQ (reference sequence). Here the CDR3 reads CASSHSGQGFNQPQHF. Written as DNA, the CDR3 is TGTGCCAGCAGTCATTCGGGACAGGGTTTCAATCAGCCCCAGCATTTT.

The rearrangement uses TRBV5-1 and TRBJ2-1; D ambiguous. CDR1 is SGHRS, CDR2 YFSETQ, per germline. With 0 bases removed from V and 3 bases from J, the gap between germline ends came to 7 bases. This CDR3 spans 14 amino acids. The CDR3 spells CASSLAIDYNEQFF. CDR3 DNA: TGCGCCAGCAGCTTGGCAATTGACTACAATGAGCAGTTCTTC.

J is TRBJ2-1 and V is TRBV7-9; 16 nucleotides agree with TRBD2. This CDR3 is built from 16 residues. The germline gives CDR1 SEHNR, CDR2 FQNEAQ (reference sequence). Losses at the gene ends were 5 bases for V and 8 bases for J; bases not matched to a gene: 6. DNA of the CDR3: TGTGCCAGCAGCCCGGGACTAGCGGGAGGGGTTGATGAGCAGTTCTTC. This encodes CASSPGLAGGVDEQFF.

This clonotype has at least ten counts. The chain carries TRBV24-1 and TRBJ1-6; D is unclear. Trimming removed 4 bases from V and 11 bases from J, with 11 bases in between. Germline V gene sequence: CDR1 KGHDR, CDR2 SFDVKD. The CDR3 is made up of 13 amino acids. The CDR3 DNA sequence: TGTGCCACCAGTGAAGATGGAAAAGCACCCCTCCACTTT. Its protein is CATSEDGKAPLHF.

This clonotype turned up a few times. This chain links TRBV13 with TRBJ1-5; D possibly corresponds to TRBD1 (5 bases). Germline CDR1 PRHDT, CDR2 FYEKMQ (reference sequence). This CDR3 is built from 14 residues. V lost 3 bases, J lost 6 bases, and 12 bases lay in between. In nucleotides, the CDR3 is TGTGCCAGCAGCTTGAGAAGGAGGGGTCAGCCCCAGCATTTT. Its translation: CASSLRRRGQPQHF. The full variable domain, with the rest looked up from reference TRBV13 and TRBJ1-5, is AAGVIQSPRHLIKEKRETATLKCYPIPRHDTVYWYQQGPGQDPQFLISFYEKMQSDKGSIPDRFSAQQFSDYHSELNMSSLELGDSALYFCASSLRRRGQPQHFGDGTRLSIL.

This clonotype was recorded many times. The chain combines TRBV15 with TRBJ1-1, with D hard to call. The CDR3 is made up of 15 amino acids. Germline-derived CDR1 and CDR2 are LNHNV and YYDKDF (reference sequence). The V and J ends lost 1 base and 1 base respectively, with 10 bases between them. This CDR3 is CATSRVVGRNTEAFF. DNA for the CDR3: TGTGCCACCAGCAGAGTGGTGGGCAGGAACACTGAAGCTTTCTTT.

V usage is TRBV28 and J usage is TRBJ2-7; the D gene is possibly TRBD1 (5 bases). Germline V gene sequence: CDR1 MDHEN, CDR2 SYDVKM. Trimming took off 3 bases at V and 2 bases at J, with 14 bases between the two ends. This CDR3 is 15 amino acids long. The CDR3 DNA reads as TGTGCCAGCAGTTTGACGTGGCAGGGCCCCTACGAGCAGTACTTC. This sequence encodes CASSLTWQGPYEQYF.

Worth noting for this clonotype: This may stem from a read error, because a much larger clone lies one nucleotide away. V gene TRBV29-1 combines with J gene TRBJ2-2, with D unclear. CDR1 is SQVTM and CDR2 is ANQGSEA in the germline V gene. This CDR3 has 11 residues. V lost 2 bases and J 3 bases, leaving 1 base between the germline ends. In DNA form, the CDR3 reads TGCAGCGTTGAATACACCGGGGAGCTGTTTTTT. It is translated as CSVEYTGELFF.

Many counts were recorded for this clonotype. V and J are TRBV12-3 or TRBV12-4 and TRBJ2-3; 7 nucleotides agree with TRBD2. The CDR3 extends over 17 amino acids. V lost 4 bases, J lost 6 bases, and 16 bases stayed unmatched. DNA of the CDR3: TGTGCCAGCAGTTCCCCGACTAGCCGGAGTGTTTCTGATACGCAGTATTTT. It yields the protein CASSSPTSRSVSDTQYF.

CDR3 nucleotides: TGTGCCAGCAGCCCCAGAAGGCCGGCCTCTGGAAACACCATATATTTT. It translates to CASSPRRPASGNTIYF. The chain links TRBV7-2 to TRBJ1-3; D gene ambiguous. Germline V gives CDR1 SGHTA, CDR2 FQGNSA. The CDR3 runs 16 residues. Trimming pared 5 bases from V and 0 bases from J, leaving 14 bases between.

The CDR3 loop reads CASSQVGSGYEQYF. The CDR3 bases are TGCGCCAGCAGCCAAGTGGGGTCGGGTTACGAGCAGTACTTC. V and J are TRBV4-1 and TRBJ2-7, with D hard to call. The V gene lost 1 base and the J gene lost 4 bases, with 11 bases spanning the gap. The CDR3 has 14 amino acids. Germline loops: CDR1 MGHRA, CDR2 YSYEKL.

In its sample, this clonotype was seen many times. CDR3 amino acids: CASSDELAGDETQYF. The CDR3 DNA is TGTGCCAGCAGTGACGAACTAGCGGGAGACGAGACCCAGTACTTC. The chain recombines TRBV6-1 with TRBJ2-5, with 11 bases aligning to TRBD2. There are 15 residues in the CDR3. Germline V CDR1 and CDR2: MNHNS, SASEGT. The trim removed 3 bases at V and 5 bases at J, leaving 5 bases unmatched.